This TCR beta chain was captured in a study of blood T cell repertoires in COVID-19. Whole-study context: Whether acute or convalescent, the COVID-19 samples came from the United States, Italy and Spain. PBMCs, B-cell-depleted T cells, or T cells were the source of the cDNA or gDNA that made up the material.

Trimming removed 4 bases at V and 2 bases at J, with 14 bases between. The germline gives CDR1 GTSNPN, CDR2 SVGIG (reference sequence). The CDR3 covers 14 residues. In the study's own analysis: Reference gene primer amplification in the assay estimated nucleated cell counts. The data were produced by immunoSEQ multiplex PCR, yet TCRdb's version contains in-frame clones alone and is incomplete. The D gene and trimming were derived from the DNA, and the V and J assignments and clone size from that table. The repertoire has more than 25,000 clones, more than 70% of them found once; the top ten carry roughly a tenth.

This clonotype was obtained from a man older than 75 with active COVID-19. The source material was peripheral blood. This chain connects TRBV30 to TRBJ1-1; D possibly corresponds to TRBD1 (5 bases). In DNA, the CDR3 is TGTGCCTGGAAGCCGAAGGGGCAAAACACTGAAGCTTTCTTT. Protein: CAWKPKGQNTEAFF. Looking up the rest from reference TRBV30 and TRBJ1-1 gives the full variable domain: SQTIHQWPATLVQPVGSPLSLECTVEGTSNPNLYWYRQAAGRGLQLLFYSVGIGQISSEVPQNLSASRPQDRQFILSSKKLLLSDSGFYLCAWKPKGQNTEAFFGQGTRLTVV.